This T cell receptor beta chain was sequenced during a study of T cells after yellow fever vaccination. Findings of the study overall: Booster sampling recovered most clones from primary vaccination (96% CD4, 88% CD8). The secondary response was weaker, and its peak arrived faster, on day 5 versus 15. Sorted repertoires could include abundant contaminating clonotypes from bulk cells.

The CDR3 length is 14 residues. Trimming cost V 1 base and J 5 bases, with 13 bases left between them. CDR1 and CDR2 (germline): SGHNT, YYREEE (reference sequence). About this clonotype: Its matching antigen is unknown.

Synthesis of TCR cDNA relied on 5'RACE template switching, which attached a universal primer site and UMIs. TCRdb independently ran MiXCR on the 5' RACE reads; one entry per CDR3 protein. This table has hundreds of thousands of distinct CDR3 sequences, approximately 13% appearing once. This specimen was PBMCs, taken on the day of the yellow fever booster vaccination. This sequence originates from a young man who received the YFV17D yellow fever vaccine. The J gene is TRBJ2-7, the V gene TRBV5-4; tentatively, D is TRBD1 or TRBD2 (5 bases each). The CDR3 sequence: CASSLLGVGDEQYF. The DNA of the CDR3 is TGTGCCAGCAGCTTGTTGGGGGTCGGGGACGAGCAGTACTTC.